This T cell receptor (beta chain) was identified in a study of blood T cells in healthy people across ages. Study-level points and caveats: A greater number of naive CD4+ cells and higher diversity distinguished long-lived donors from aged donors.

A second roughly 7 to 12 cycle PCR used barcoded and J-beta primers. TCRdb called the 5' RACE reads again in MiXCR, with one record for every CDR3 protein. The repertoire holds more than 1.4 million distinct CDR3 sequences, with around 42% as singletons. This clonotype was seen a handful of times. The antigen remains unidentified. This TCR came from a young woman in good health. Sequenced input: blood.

The CDR3 region has the DNA TGTGCCAGCAGTCCGGCCAGGACAGGGCTAGTCACTCAGCCCCAGCATTTT. This codes for CASSPARTGLVTQPQHF. The gene calls are TRBV28 and TRBJ1-5; 8 bases fit TRBD1. CDR3 size: 17 residues. V trimming: 5 bases; J trimming: 6 bases; junction bases outside the gene matches: 15. Germline loops: CDR1 MDHEN, CDR2 SYDVKM.